Below, 9 T cell receptor beta chains from the same sample are listed, as sequenced in a study of Tregs in tolerant kidney transplant recipients. Some clones are missing from TCRdb's copy, which holds only in-frame ones; the method was immunoSEQ multiplex PCR. This table has approximately 98,000 clones, around 91% appearing once. The specimen comprised CD4+ T cells from blood, sampled before the transplant. These receptors originate from a human donor who received a combined kidney and bone marrow transplant.

In DNA form, the CDR3 reads TGTGCCAGCAGCTTTCGAGGAATTGCAACTAATGAAAAACTGTTTTTT. Amino acid sequence: CASSFRGIATNEKLFF. The chain recombines TRBV7-8 with TRBJ1-4; D gene ambiguous. Germline assignment: CDR1 SGHVS and CDR2 FQNEAQ. The V end was cut by 3 bases, the J end by 0 bases, with 11 bases between. The CDR3 length is 16 residues.

The chain carries TRBV7-6 and TRBJ2-5, with 7 positions matching TRBD2. This CDR3 is built from 13 residues. Losses at the gene ends were 3 bases for V and 2 bases for J; bases not matched to a gene: 0. The V gene's germline CDR1 is SGHVS and CDR2 FNYEAQ. DNA for the CDR3: TGTGCCAGCAGCTTTAGCGGGCAAGAGACCCAGTACTTC. Amino acids: CASSFSGQETQYF.

This clone came up once. The gene calls are TRBV6-1 and TRBJ1-5; TRBD1 agrees at 9 bases. J was trimmed by 5 bases and V by 6 bases; bases with no gene match: 5. Germline-derived CDR1 and CDR2 are MNHNS and SASEGT. This CDR3 comprises 14 residues. CDR3 DNA sequence: TGTGCCAGCAGAGACGACAGGGGGGATCAGCCCCAGCATTTT. Its protein is CASRDDRGDQPQHF.

The CDR3 coding sequence is TGTGCCAGCAGCTTGGGGACAGGGATGAGCAATCAGCCCCAGCATTTT. It is translated as CASSLGTGMSNQPQHF. The genes are TRBV5-6 and TRBJ1-5, with 8 bases fitting TRBD1. Trimming took 0 bases from V and 1 from J; bases not matched to a gene: 3. CDR1 and CDR2 (germline): SGHDT, YYEEEE. The length of the CDR3 is 16 residues.

The J gene is TRBJ2-2, the V gene TRBV30; D possibly corresponds to TRBD2 (6 bases). V was clipped by 1 base and J by 7 bases, with 16 bases between them. CDR3 length: 15 amino acids. The germline V gene has CDR1 GTSNPN and CDR2 SVGIG (reference sequence). The CDR3: CAWSAPGLLDGELFF. The CDR3 DNA reads as TGTGCCTGGAGTGCTCCGGGACTCTTGGACGGGGAGCTGTTTTTT.

The CDR3 coding sequence is TGTGCCAGCAGTTTATTGGCAGGGGGCGGGGAGACCCAGTACTTC. This gives the protein CASSLLAGGGETQYF. V and J are TRBV25-1 and TRBJ2-5; TRBD1 aligns across 8 bases. The CDR3 loop spans 15 amino acids. J lost 5 bases, V lost 5 bases, and 10 bases had no gene match. Germline CDR1 MGHDK, CDR2 SYGVNS.

V is TRBV30 and J is TRBJ1-1, with TRBD1 identical over 7 bases. CDR3 length: 14 residues. Germline assignment: CDR1 GTSNPN and CDR2 SVGIG (reference sequence). After removal of 1 base from V and 4 bases from J, the junction contained 6 bases not matched to a gene. In nucleotides, the CDR3 is TGTGCCTGGAGTGGTCAACAGGGGCTCACTGAAGCTTTCTTT. This encodes CAWSGQQGLTEAFF.

The chain uses TRBV7-2 and TRBJ2-1; TRBD2 aligns across 8 bases. With 1 base clipped from V and 5 bases from J, the junction kept 7 bases outside the gene matches. The CDR3 is made up of 16 amino acids. Germline lookup yields CDR1 SGHTA and CDR2 FQGNSA. This chain's CDR3 is CASSLVGRGAHNEQFF. Written as DNA, the CDR3 is TGTGCCAGCAGCTTAGTGGGGCGGGGGGCGCACAATGAGCAGTTCTTC.

The chain carries TRBV29-1 and TRBJ2-1; a weak D match, TRBD2 (6 bases). Germline CDR1 is SQVTM and CDR2 is ANQGSEA. This CDR3 spans 14 amino acids. Trimming shortened V by 2 bases and J by 6 bases, and 14 bases separated the two germline ends. The CDR3 sequence is CSVEPGTWGNEQFF. CDR3 DNA: TGCAGCGTTGAACCTGGGACTTGGGGCAATGAGCAGTTCTTC.